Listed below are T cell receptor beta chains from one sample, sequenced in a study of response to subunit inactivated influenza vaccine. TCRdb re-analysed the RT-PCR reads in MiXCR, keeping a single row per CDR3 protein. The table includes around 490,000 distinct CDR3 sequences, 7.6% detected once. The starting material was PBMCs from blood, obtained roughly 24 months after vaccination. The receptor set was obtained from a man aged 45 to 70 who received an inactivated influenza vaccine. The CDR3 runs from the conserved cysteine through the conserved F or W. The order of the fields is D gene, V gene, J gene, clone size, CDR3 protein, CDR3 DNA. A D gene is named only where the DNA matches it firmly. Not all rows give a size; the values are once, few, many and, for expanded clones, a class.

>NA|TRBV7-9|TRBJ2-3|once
CASSLRADTDTQYF
TGTGCCAGCAGCTTACGGGCTGACACAGATACGCAGTATTTT
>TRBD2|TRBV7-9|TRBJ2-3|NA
CASSFSLADNTDTQYF
TGTGCCAGCAGCTTTAGTCTAGCGGACAACACAGATACGCAGTATTTT
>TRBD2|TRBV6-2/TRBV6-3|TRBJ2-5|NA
CASSYSVSSGSETQYF
TGTGCCAGCAGTTACTCGGTATCTAGCGGGAGTGAGACCCAGTACTTC
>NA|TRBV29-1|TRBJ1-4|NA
CSVEKSQGGEKLFF
TGCAGCGTTGAAAAGTCACAGGGAGGTGAAAAACTGTTTTTT
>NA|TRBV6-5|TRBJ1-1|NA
CASSYPLDTSKAFF
TGTGCCAGCAGTTACCCTCTGGATACAAGTAAAGCTTTCTTT
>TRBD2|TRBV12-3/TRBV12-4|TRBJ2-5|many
CASSLREEGETQYF
TGTGCCAGCAGTCTTCGGGAGGAAGGAGAGACCCAGTACTTC
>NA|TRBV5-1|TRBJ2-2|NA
CASSPEGVTGELFF
TGCGCCAGCAGTCCTGAGGGGGTCACCGGGGAGCTGTTTTTT
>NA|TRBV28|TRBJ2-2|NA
CASSRQAGELFF
TGTGCCAGCAGTCGACAAGCCGGGGAGCTGTTTTTT
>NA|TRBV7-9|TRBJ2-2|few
CASSLIPGELFF
TGTGCCAGCAGCTTAATTCCCGGGGAGCTGTTTTTT
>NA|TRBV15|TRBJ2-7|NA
CATSPGETRGGSEQYF
TGTGCCACCAGCCCAGGGGAGACCAGGGGAGGAAGCGAGCAGTACTTC
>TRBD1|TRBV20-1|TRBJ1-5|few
CSARAGTGGRQPQHF
TGCAGTGCTAGAGCAGGGACAGGGGGACGCCAGCCCCAGCATTTT
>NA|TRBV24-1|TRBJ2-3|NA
CATSDPGWGVSSTDTQYF
TGTGCCACCAGTGACCCCGGGTGGGGAGTAAGTAGCACAGATACGCAGTATTTT
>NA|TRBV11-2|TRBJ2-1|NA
CASSLNNNEQFF
TGTGCCAGCAGCTTAAATAACAATGAGCAGTTCTTC
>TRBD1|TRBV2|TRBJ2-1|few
CASSIPRIGTGYNEQFF
TGTGCCAGCAGCATACCCCGGATCGGGACAGGATACAATGAGCAGTTCTTC
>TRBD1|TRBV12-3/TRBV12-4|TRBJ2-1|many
CASSFDRVGYNEQFF
TGTGCCAGCAGTTTTGACAGGGTAGGTTACAATGAGCAGTTCTTC
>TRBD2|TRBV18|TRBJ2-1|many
CASSPFASGGSSYNEQFF
TGTGCCAGCTCACCCTTTGCCAGCGGGGGTAGCTCCTACAATGAGCAGTTCTTC
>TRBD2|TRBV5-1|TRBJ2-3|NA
CASSLETSGVDTQYF
TGCGCCAGCAGCTTGGAGACTAGCGGGGTAGATACGCAGTATTTT
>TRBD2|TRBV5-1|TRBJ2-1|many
CASSLAGGWNEQFF
TGCGCCAGCAGCTTGGCGGGAGGATGGAATGAGCAGTTCTTC
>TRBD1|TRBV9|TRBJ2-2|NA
CASSARTGVGKTGELFF
TGTGCCAGCAGCGCCCGTACAGGGGTTGGAAAGACCGGGGAGCTGTTTTTT
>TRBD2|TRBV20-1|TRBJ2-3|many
CSARLAGTDTQYF
TGCAGTGCTAGACTAGCGGGAACAGATACGCAGTATTTT
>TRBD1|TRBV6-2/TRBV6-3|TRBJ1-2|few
CASSPSGTGGIYGYTF
TGTGCCAGCAGCCCCTCCGGGACAGGGGGGATCTATGGCTACACCTTC
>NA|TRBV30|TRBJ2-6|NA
CAWSSSGANVLTF
TGTGCCTGGTCTAGCTCTGGGGCCAACGTCCTGACTTTC
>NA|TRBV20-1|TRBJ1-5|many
CSASLSGLSNQPQHF
TGCAGTGCTAGTCTTTCGGGGCTCAGCAATCAGCCCCAGCATTTT
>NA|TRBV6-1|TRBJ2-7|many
CASRVGVGIYEQYF
TGTGCCAGCAGGGTAGGAGTAGGAATCTACGAGCAGTACTTC
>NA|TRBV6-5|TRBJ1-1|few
CASSYSGGIAEAFF
TGTGCCAGCAGTTACTCGGGCGGAATAGCCGAAGCTTTCTTT
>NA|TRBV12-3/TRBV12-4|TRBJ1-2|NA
CASMIPGDVVYTF
TGTGCCAGCATGATCCCGGGGGACGTCGTCTACACCTTC
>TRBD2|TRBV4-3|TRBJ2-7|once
CASSQASAGGVYEQYF
TGCGCCAGCAGCCAGGCCTCCGCGGGGGGCGTCTACGAGCAGTACTTC
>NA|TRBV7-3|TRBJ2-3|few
CASSLKPRTEAADTQYF
TGTGCCAGCAGCTTAAAACCGAGGACGGAAGCCGCAGATACGCAGTATTTT
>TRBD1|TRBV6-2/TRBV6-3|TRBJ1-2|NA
CASSPAGQILYGYTF
TGTGCCAGCAGTCCCGCGGGACAGATACTCTATGGCTACACCTTC
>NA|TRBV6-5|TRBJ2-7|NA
CASSYGQFYEQYF
TGTGCCAGCAGTTACGGGCAGTTCTACGAGCAGTACTTC
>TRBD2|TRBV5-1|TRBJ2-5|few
CASSLGAGGEETQYF
TGCGCCAGCAGCTTGGGAGCGGGGGGCGAAGAGACCCAGTACTTC
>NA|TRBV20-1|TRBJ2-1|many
CSARDRRYNEQFF
TGCAGTGCTAGAGATCGACGATACAATGAGCAGTTCTTC
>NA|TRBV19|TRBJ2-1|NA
CASSIQGTRGRFYNEQFF
TGTGCCAGTAGTATTCAGGGGACGCGGGGGAGATTCTACAATGAGCAGTTCTTC
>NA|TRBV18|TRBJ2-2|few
CASSPLGLFGNTGELFF
TGTGCCAGCTCACCACTGGGACTCTTCGGAAACACCGGGGAGCTGTTTTTT
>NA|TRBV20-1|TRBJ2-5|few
CSARTGREQETQYF
TGCAGTGCTAGGACAGGGAGGGAACAAGAGACCCAGTACTTC
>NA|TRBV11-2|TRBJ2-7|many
CASRNYYEQYF
TGTGCCAGCAGAAACTACTACGAGCAGTACTTC
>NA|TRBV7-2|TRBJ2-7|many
CASSLAAYEQYF
TGTGCCAGCAGCTTAGCAGCCTACGAGCAGTACTTC
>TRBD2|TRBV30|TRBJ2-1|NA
CALAAFSYNEQFF
TGTGCCCTAGCGGCGTTCTCCTACAATGAGCAGTTCTTC
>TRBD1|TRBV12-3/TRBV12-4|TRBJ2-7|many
CASSNRGPPYEQYF
TGTGCCAGCAGTAACAGGGGGCCCCCCTACGAGCAGTACTTC
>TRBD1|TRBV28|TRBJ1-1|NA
CASSPGTGGITEAFF
TGTGCCAGCAGTCCTGGGACAGGGGGTATCACTGAAGCTTTCTTT
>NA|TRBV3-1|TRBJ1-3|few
CASRGVGNTIYF
TGTGCCAGCAGGGGGGTCGGAAACACCATATATTTT
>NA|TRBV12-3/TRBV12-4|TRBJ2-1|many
CASSTANEQFF
TGTGCCAGCAGCACAGCCAATGAGCAGTTCTTC
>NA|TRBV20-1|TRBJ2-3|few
CSASAQTSTDTQYF
TGCAGTGCTAGCGCGCAGACTAGCACAGATACGCAGTATTTT
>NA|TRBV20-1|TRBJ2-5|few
CSASEVRGWETQYF
TGCAGTGCTAGCGAGGTCAGGGGCTGGGAGACCCAGTACTTC
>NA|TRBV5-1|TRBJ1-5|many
CASSFEGSQPQHF
TGCGCCAGCAGCTTTGAAGGCAGCCAGCCCCAGCATTTT
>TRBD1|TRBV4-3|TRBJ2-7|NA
CASSQYRGQGLREQYF
TGCGCCAGCAGCCAGTACCGAGGACAGGGGCTCAGAGAGCAGTACTTC
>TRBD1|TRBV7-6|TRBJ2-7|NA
CASSLGQGVVWEQYF
TGTGCCAGCAGTTTAGGACAGGGGGTTGTGTGGGAGCAGTACTTC
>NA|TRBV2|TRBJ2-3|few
CASSAYYTDTQYF
TGTGCCAGCAGTGCATATTACACAGATACGCAGTATTTT
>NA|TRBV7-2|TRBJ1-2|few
CASNSLRGVWGYTF
TGTGCCAGCAACTCACTTCGGGGGGTCTGGGGCTACACCTTC
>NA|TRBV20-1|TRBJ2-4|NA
CSASNPTLTDKNIQYF
TGCAGTGCTAGTAACCCGACCCTGACAGACAAAAACATTCAGTACTTC
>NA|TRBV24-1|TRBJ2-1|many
CATSATEKGFSYNEQFF
TGTGCCACCAGTGCCACGGAGAAGGGTTTCTCCTACAATGAGCAGTTCTTC
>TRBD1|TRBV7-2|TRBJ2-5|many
CASSLTGQGGSETQYF
TGTGCCAGCAGCTTAACTGGACAGGGGGGTTCAGAGACCCAGTACTTC
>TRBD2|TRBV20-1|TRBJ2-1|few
CSAPTSGRTYNEQFF
TGCAGTGCCCCGACCAGCGGGAGGACCTACAATGAGCAGTTCTTC